This is a list of T cell receptor beta chains from one sample in a study of neoadjuvant anti-PD-1 for oral cavity cancer. Sequencing used immunoSEQ multiplex PCR; TCRdb keeps in-frame clones, though not all of them. The sample gives 15,000 to 20,000 clones, about 66% of which show up once; over 2.5% is in the top ten. The specimen comprised PBMCs, sampled before nivolumab (anti-PD-1) treatment. The receptor source for this set is a person between 40 and 85 years old with oral cavity squamous cell carcinoma. CDR3s include the opening cysteine and the closing phenylalanine or tryptophan. Each record gives: V gene, J gene, clone size, D gene, CDR3 protein, CDR3 DNA. The D gene is left open where the match is weak. The size of a clone is reported for some rows only, either as once, few or many, or as a class for expanded clones.

v_call: TRBV29-1
j_call: TRBJ2-7
clone_size: .
d_call: .
cdr3_aa: CSVEVATLREQYF
cdr3_nt: TGCAGCGTTGAAGTGGCGACATTACGCGAGCAGTACTTC

v_call: TRBV14
j_call: TRBJ1-5
clone_size: once
d_call: .
cdr3_aa: CASSQDRNQPQHF
cdr3_nt: TGTGCCAGCAGCCAAGATAGGAATCAGCCCCAGCATTTT

v_call: TRBV5-1
j_call: TRBJ1-4
clone_size: .
d_call: .
cdr3_aa: CASSLNLGAGGEKLFF
cdr3_nt: TGCGCCAGCAGCTTGAACCTTGGGGCCGGAGGGGAAAAACTGTTTTTT

v_call: TRBV7-6
j_call: TRBJ1-1
clone_size: .
d_call: .
cdr3_aa: CASSYGRYAEAFF
cdr3_nt: TGTGCCAGCAGCTATGGGCGGTACGCTGAAGCTTTCTTT

v_call: TRBV5-4
j_call: TRBJ2-1
clone_size: few
d_call: TRBD2
cdr3_aa: CASSTPRSGSGDEQFF
cdr3_nt: TGTGCCAGCAGCACCCCCCGTAGCGGGAGTGGGGATGAGCAGTTCTTC

v_call: TRBV30
j_call: TRBJ1-4
clone_size: .
d_call: .
cdr3_aa: CAWSAETGAYEKLFF
cdr3_nt: TGTGCCTGGAGTGCAGAGACAGGTGCTTATGAAAAACTGTTTTTT

v_call: TRBV30
j_call: TRBJ1-1
clone_size: .
d_call: .
cdr3_aa: CAWSDSTEAFF
cdr3_nt: TGTGCCTGGAGTGATTCCACTGAAGCTTTCTTT

v_call: TRBV6-1
j_call: TRBJ1-5
clone_size: .
d_call: .
cdr3_aa: CASSDWFRGDNQPQHF
cdr3_nt: TGTGCCAGCAGTGACTGGTTCAGGGGAGACAATCAGCCCCAGCATTTT

v_call: TRBV10-3
j_call: TRBJ2-1
clone_size: .
d_call: TRBD1
cdr3_aa: CATKGQGAYNEQFF
cdr3_nt: TGTGCCACTAAGGGACAGGGGGCATACAATGAGCAGTTCTTC

v_call: TRBV6-7
j_call: TRBJ2-7
clone_size: .
d_call: TRBD2
cdr3_aa: CASSSGTSDPISGKQYF
cdr3_nt: TGTGCCAGCAGCTCAGGGACTAGCGACCCCATAAGTGGAAAGCAGTACTTC

v_call: TRBV19
j_call: TRBJ1-5
clone_size: .
d_call: .
cdr3_aa: CASSSGQGSRPQHF
cdr3_nt: TGTGCCAGTAGTAGTGGGCAGGGGTCGAGGCCCCAGCATTTT

v_call: TRBV10-3
j_call: TRBJ1-1
clone_size: .
d_call: .
cdr3_aa: CAIRKDSTNTEAFF
cdr3_nt: TGTGCCATCAGGAAGGACAGCACAAACACTGAAGCTTTCTTT

v_call: TRBV2
j_call: TRBJ2-5
clone_size: .
d_call: .
cdr3_aa: CASSEESGSFGTQYF
cdr3_nt: TGTGCCAGCAGTGAGGAGTCAGGGTCCTTCGGGACCCAGTACTTC

v_call: TRBV6-1
j_call: TRBJ1-2
clone_size: .
d_call: .
cdr3_aa: CASSEALGTPGGYTF
cdr3_nt: TGTGCCAGCAGTGAAGCTCTGGGGACCCCTGGAGGCTACACCTTC

v_call: TRBV5-1
j_call: TRBJ1-1
clone_size: .
d_call: .
cdr3_aa: CASSVQENTEAFF
cdr3_nt: TGCGCCAGCAGCGTACAGGAGAACACTGAAGCTTTCTTT

v_call: TRBV4-2
j_call: TRBJ2-7
clone_size: medium-sized
d_call: .
cdr3_aa: CASSQELGTGEVEQYF
cdr3_nt: TGTGCCAGCAGCCAAGAACTCGGTACAGGGGAGGTCGAGCAGTACTTC

v_call: TRBV27
j_call: TRBJ1-1
clone_size: .
d_call: TRBD1
cdr3_aa: CASRRQGGIAEAFF
cdr3_nt: TGTGCCAGCAGACGACAGGGCGGAATTGCTGAAGCTTTCTTT

v_call: TRBV10-3
j_call: TRBJ2-7
clone_size: .
d_call: TRBD1
cdr3_aa: CAISRDRDLSEQYF
cdr3_nt: TGTGCCATCAGCCGGGACAGGGATTTGTCCGAGCAGTACTTC

v_call: TRBV2
j_call: TRBJ2-7
clone_size: .
d_call: .
cdr3_aa: CASTYSGIGSYEQYF
cdr3_nt: TGTGCCAGCACCTATTCAGGGATCGGGAGCTACGAGCAGTACTTC

v_call: TRBV14
j_call: TRBJ2-1
clone_size: few
d_call: TRBD2
cdr3_aa: CASSKLAGGNEQFF
cdr3_nt: TGTGCCAGCAGCAAACTAGCGGGAGGCAATGAGCAGTTCTTC

v_call: TRBV6-1
j_call: TRBJ2-1
clone_size: once
d_call: TRBD2
cdr3_aa: CASREAGGLAYNEQFF
cdr3_nt: TGTGCCAGCAGGGAAGCGGGAGGGCTTGCCTACAATGAGCAGTTCTTC

v_call: TRBV6-1
j_call: TRBJ1-4
clone_size: .
d_call: .
cdr3_aa: CASSELPGANEKLFF
cdr3_nt: TGTGCCAGCAGTGAGCTGCCGGGAGCTAATGAAAAACTGTTTTTT

v_call: TRBV6-5
j_call: TRBJ2-3
clone_size: .
d_call: TRBD2
cdr3_aa: CASSFGTSSFDTQYF
cdr3_nt: TGTGCCAGCAGTTTCGGGACTAGTTCATTTGATACGCAGTATTTT

v_call: TRBV4-1
j_call: TRBJ2-7
clone_size: once
d_call: TRBD2
cdr3_aa: CASSHGTSGSSYEQYF
cdr3_nt: TGCGCCAGCAGCCACGGGACTAGCGGGAGTAGTTACGAGCAGTACTTC

v_call: TRBV30
j_call: TRBJ1-1
clone_size: .
d_call: .
cdr3_aa: CAWSVGGDTEAFF
cdr3_nt: TGTGCCTGGAGTGTGGGGGGGGACACTGAAGCTTTCTTT

v_call: TRBV11-3
j_call: TRBJ1-1
clone_size: .
d_call: .
cdr3_aa: CASSAGAGPGGTEAFF
cdr3_nt: TGTGCCAGCAGCGCGGGAGCAGGGCCTGGGGGCACTGAAGCTTTCTTT

v_call: TRBV19
j_call: TRBJ2-7
clone_size: .
d_call: .
cdr3_aa: CATRLRQGLEQYF
cdr3_nt: TGTGCCACCAGGCTGCGACAGGGACTCGAGCAGTACTTC

v_call: TRBV5-8
j_call: TRBJ2-3
clone_size: .
d_call: TRBD2
cdr3_aa: CASSLSGRDTDTQYF
cdr3_nt: TGTGCCAGCAGCTTGAGCGGGAGGGACACAGATACGCAGTATTTT

v_call: TRBV9
j_call: TRBJ2-4
clone_size: few
d_call: .
cdr3_aa: CASSPRSQGEGDIQYF
cdr3_nt: TGTGCCAGCAGCCCTCGCTCTCAGGGGGAGGGAGACATTCAGTACTTC

v_call: TRBV29-1
j_call: TRBJ2-5
clone_size: .
d_call: .
cdr3_aa: CSVEGLHTETQYF
cdr3_nt: TGCAGCGTTGAAGGCTTACACACAGAGACCCAGTACTTC

v_call: TRBV5-8
j_call: TRBJ1-5
clone_size: few
d_call: .
cdr3_aa: CASSLQGTGNQPQHF
cdr3_nt: TGTGCCAGCAGCTTGCAGGGAACTGGCAATCAGCCCCAGCATTTT

v_call: TRBV9
j_call: TRBJ2-2
clone_size: .
d_call: TRBD1
cdr3_aa: CASSPRQGSSGELFF
cdr3_nt: TGTGCCAGCTCTCCTCGACAGGGCTCCAGTGGGGAGCTGTTTTTT

v_call: TRBV15
j_call: TRBJ1-2
clone_size: .
d_call: .
cdr3_aa: CATSLGAAASGYTF
cdr3_nt: TGTGCCACCAGCCTCGGCGCGGCAGCGTCGGGCTACACCTTC

v_call: TRBV10-3
j_call: TRBJ2-3
clone_size: .
d_call: TRBD1
cdr3_aa: CAISTRDRGPNTQYF
cdr3_nt: TGTGCCATCAGTACCCGGGACAGGGGGCCGAATACGCAGTATTTT

v_call: TRBV15
j_call: TRBJ2-7
clone_size: .
d_call: .
cdr3_aa: CATSRDKIYEQYF
cdr3_nt: TGTGCCACCAGCAGAGATAAAATCTACGAGCAGTACTTC

v_call: TRBV14
j_call: TRBJ1-2
clone_size: .
d_call: .
cdr3_aa: CASSHRGQGTLNYGYTF
cdr3_nt: TGTGCCAGCAGCCACCGAGGGCAGGGCACTCTTAACTATGGCTACACCTTC

v_call: TRBV29-1
j_call: TRBJ2-5
clone_size: .
d_call: TRBD2
cdr3_aa: CSVSSGRVAETQYF
cdr3_nt: TGCAGCGTTTCTAGCGGGAGGGTAGCGGAGACCCAGTACTTC